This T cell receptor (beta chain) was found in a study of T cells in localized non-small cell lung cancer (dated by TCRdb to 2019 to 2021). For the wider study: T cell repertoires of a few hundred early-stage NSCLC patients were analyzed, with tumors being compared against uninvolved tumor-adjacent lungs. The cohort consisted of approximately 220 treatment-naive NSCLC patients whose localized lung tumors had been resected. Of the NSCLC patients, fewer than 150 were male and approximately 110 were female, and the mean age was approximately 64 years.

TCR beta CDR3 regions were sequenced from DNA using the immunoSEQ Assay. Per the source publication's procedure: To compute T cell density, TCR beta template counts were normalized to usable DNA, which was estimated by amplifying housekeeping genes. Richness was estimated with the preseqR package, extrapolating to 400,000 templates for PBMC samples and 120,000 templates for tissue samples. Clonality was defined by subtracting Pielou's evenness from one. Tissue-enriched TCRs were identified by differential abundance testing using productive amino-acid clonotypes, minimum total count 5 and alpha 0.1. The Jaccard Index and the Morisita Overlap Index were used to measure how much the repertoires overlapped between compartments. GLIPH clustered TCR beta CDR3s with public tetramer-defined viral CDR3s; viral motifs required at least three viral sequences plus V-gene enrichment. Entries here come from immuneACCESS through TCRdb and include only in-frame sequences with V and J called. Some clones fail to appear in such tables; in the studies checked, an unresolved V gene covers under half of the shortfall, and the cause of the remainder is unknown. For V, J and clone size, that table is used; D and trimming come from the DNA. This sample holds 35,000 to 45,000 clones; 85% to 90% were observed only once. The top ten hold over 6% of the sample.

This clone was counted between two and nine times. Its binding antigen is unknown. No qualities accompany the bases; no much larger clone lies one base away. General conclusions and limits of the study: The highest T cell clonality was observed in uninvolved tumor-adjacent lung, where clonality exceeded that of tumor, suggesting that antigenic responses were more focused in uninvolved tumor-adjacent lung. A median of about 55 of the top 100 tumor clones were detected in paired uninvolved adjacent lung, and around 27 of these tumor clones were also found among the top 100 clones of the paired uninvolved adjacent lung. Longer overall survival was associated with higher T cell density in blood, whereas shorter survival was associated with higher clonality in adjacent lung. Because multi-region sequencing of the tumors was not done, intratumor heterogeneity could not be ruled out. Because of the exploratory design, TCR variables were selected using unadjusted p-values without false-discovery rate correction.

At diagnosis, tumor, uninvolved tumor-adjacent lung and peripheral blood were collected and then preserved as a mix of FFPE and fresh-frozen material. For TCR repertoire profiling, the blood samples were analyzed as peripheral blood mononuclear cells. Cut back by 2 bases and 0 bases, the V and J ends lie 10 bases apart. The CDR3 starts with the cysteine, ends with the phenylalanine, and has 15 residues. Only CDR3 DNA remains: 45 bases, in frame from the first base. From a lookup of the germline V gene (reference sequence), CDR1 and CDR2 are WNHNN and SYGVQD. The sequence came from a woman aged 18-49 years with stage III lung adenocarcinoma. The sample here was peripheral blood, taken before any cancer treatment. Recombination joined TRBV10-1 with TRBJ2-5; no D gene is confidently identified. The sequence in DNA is TGCGCCAGCAGTGAGGGCCGGGCCGACCAAGAGACCCAGTACTTC. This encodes CASSEGRADQETQYF.